The 12 T cell receptor beta chains below were found in one sample sequenced in a study of human T cells and chemical hapten exposure. TCRdb itself ran the RACE reads through MiXCR, one entry per CDR3 protein. The repertoire holds 130,000 or so distinct CDR3 sequences, with around 11% as singletons. Time point noted: patch test 3, about 24 weeks after DPC sensitization. Indicated treatment: therapeutic diphenylcyclopropenone sensitization with weekly scalp DPC. The specimen was whole blood, collected in connection with sensitization to the hapten diphenylcyclopropenone (DPC). The receptor set was obtained from a woman between 45 and 60 years old with alopecia areata. Some clones in this sample may be carry-over from other donors' samples.

The chain is built from TRBV20-1 and TRBJ1-2, with TRBD1 identical over 9 bases. The CDR3 is 14 amino acids. Germline V gene data show CDR1 as DFQATT and CDR2 as SNEGSKA (reference sequence). Unmatched junction bases numbered 8, after V lost 5 bases and J lost 4 bases. CDR3 nucleotide sequence: TGCAGTGCTTTGGACAGGGGAAAGGCCTATGGCTACACCTTC. Translated, it gives CSALDRGKAYGYTF.

This clonotype was found a few times. The chain has TRBV27 and TRBJ2-1, with a tentative D call TRBD1 (6 bases). Germline CDR1 MNHEY, CDR2 SMNVEV (reference sequence). Trimming stripped 2 bases from V and 2 bases from J, with 7 bases between. The CDR3 length is 14 residues. The CDR3 sequence is CASSLRDTYNEQFF. The CDR3 region has the DNA TGTGCCAGCAGTTTACGGGACACCTACAATGAGCAGTTCTTC.

As regards this clonotype: With a much larger clone just one base away, this may be a read error. The CDR3: CASSRSRRNTEALF. Written as DNA, the CDR3 is TGTGCCAGCAGTCGAAGCAGGAGAAACACTGAAGCTCTCTTT. The chain has TRBV5-6 and TRBJ1-1; D remains ambiguous. The CDR3 is 14 residues long. Per germline, CDR1 SGHDT and CDR2 YYEEEE.

The V and J genes are TRBV10-3 and TRBJ1-1; possible D gene TRBD1, 6 bases. This CDR3 is 16 amino acids long. The germline CDR1 and CDR2 sequences are ENHRY and SYGVKD. The V end lost 4 bases, the J end lost 0 bases, and 15 bases lay between the germline ends. As DNA, the CDR3 is TGTGCCATCAGTGGGGTTGGAGGGGGGCTGAACACTGAAGCTTTCTTT. Its translation is CAISGVGGGLNTEAFF.

This chain connects TRBV2 to TRBJ1-3; the D is unclear. The CDR3 is 16 residues long. Germline lookup yields CDR1 SNHLY and CDR2 FYNNEI. Trimming shortened V by 4 bases and J by 1 base, and 14 bases separated the two germline ends. The chain's CDR3 is CASSGYGRQSGNTIYF. CDR3 nucleotides: TGTGCCAGCAGTGGTTACGGAAGGCAGTCTGGAAACACCATATATTTT. Variable domain in full (rest from reference TRBV2 and TRBJ1-3): EPEVTQTPSHQVTQMGQEVILRCVPISNHLYFYWYRQILGQKVEFLVSFYNNEISEKSEIFDDQFSVERPDGSNFTLKIRSTKLEDSAMYFCASSGYGRQSGNTIYFGEGSWLTVV.

The sample holds a few counts of this clonotype. The chain has TRBV3-1 and TRBJ1-1; 7 bases are shared with TRBD1. This CDR3 spans 14 amino acids. V lost 6 bases to trimming and J lost 2 bases; unmatched junction nucleotides: 6. Germline V gene lookup returns CDR1 LGHDT and CDR2 YNNKEL (reference sequence). This CDR3 is CASSRYRGNTEAFF. The DNA for the CDR3 is TGTGCCAGCAGTCGCTACAGGGGTAACACTGAAGCTTTCTTT. Variable domain in full (rest from reference TRBV3-1 and TRBJ1-1): DTAVSQTPKYLVTQMGNDKSIKCEQNLGHDTMYWYKQDSKKFLKIMFSYNNKELIINETVPNRFSPKSPDKAHLNLHINSLELGDSAVYFCASSRYRGNTEAFFGQGTRLTVV.

This clonotype was seen ten or more times. The J gene is TRBJ2-5, the V gene TRBV28, with unresolved D. The germline CDR1 and CDR2 sequences are MDHEN and SYDVKM. CDR3 length: 12 residues. Trimming pared 8 bases from V and 3 bases from J, leaving 10 bases between. The CDR3 region is CASPRPEETQYF. In DNA, the CDR3 is TGTGCCAGCCCGCGACCAGAAGAGACCCAGTACTTC.

V usage is TRBV6-2 or TRBV6-3 and J usage is TRBJ1-5, with a weak D call TRBD1 (5 bases). Deletions cut 8 bases from V and 7 bases from J, with 12 bases between. This CDR3 spans 12 amino acids. Germline CDR1 is MNHEY and CDR2 is SVGEGT. The CDR3 DNA sequence: TGTGCCAGCTGGGACTGGGGGCAGCCCCAGCATTTT. Translated, it gives CASWDWGQPQHF.

This clonotype has ten or more counts. This rearrangement joins TRBV29-1 to TRBJ2-5; a weak D match, TRBD2 (5 bases). There are 11 residues in the CDR3. Germline lookup yields CDR1 SQVTM and CDR2 ANQGSEA. Trimming pared 4 bases from V and 9 bases from J, leaving 12 bases between. This CDR3 is CSVVTAVAQYF. The CDR3 nucleotides read TGCAGCGTTGTAACAGCGGTGGCCCAGTACTTC.

This clonotype was seen more than once but under ten times. CDR3 DNA: TGTGCCAGCAGACAGGGGTTGGCTGAAGCTTTCTTT. This gives the protein CASRQGLAEAFF. The chain couples TRBV5-6 to TRBJ1-1, with 7 bases identical to TRBD1. CDR1 is SGHDT, CDR2 YYEEEE, per germline. The CDR3 length is 12 residues. The ends lost 5 bases at V and 6 bases at J; junction bases unmatched: 4.

In its sample, this clonotype was seen many times. V is TRBV5-1 and J is TRBJ1-1; 11 positions agree with TRBD1. The CDR3 covers 17 residues. Trimming at V came to 6 bases and at J to 0 bases, leaving 10 bases not matched to a gene. The germline gives CDR1 SGHRS, CDR2 YFSETQ. The CDR3 region is CASTSDGQGAVNTEAFF. CDR3 nucleotide sequence: TGCGCCAGCACATCCGATGGACAGGGGGCCGTGAACACTGAAGCTTTCTTT.

This clonotype showed up many times. This rearrangement joins TRBV2 to TRBJ1-1, with TRBD1 matching 8 bases. Trimming removed 7 bases from V and 3 bases from J; junction bases left unmatched: 4. The germline gives CDR1 SNHLY, CDR2 FYNNEI. The CDR3 extends over 13 amino acids. The CDR3 DNA follows: TGTGCCAGCACTGGGACAGGTTACACTGAAGCTTTCTTT. As protein: CASTGTGYTEAFF.